A single sample is the source of the 12 T cell receptor beta chains below, sequenced in a study of technical replicates of blood from a handful of donors. TCRdb's copy holds only in-frame clones and misses some; the assay was immunoSEQ multiplex PCR. Altogether 70,000 to 75,000 clones are present, around 93% being singletons, with the ten largest covering roughly 0.25%. The specimen was T cells isolated from PBMCs. Receptor source: a human donor in good health.

The table lists this clone with a count of one. The genes are TRBV19 and TRBJ1-6, with TRBD1 matching 9 bases. This CDR3 has 20 amino acids. V shed 4 bases and J 10 bases; nucleotides not matched to a gene: 23. The germline gives CDR1 LNHDA, CDR2 SQIVND (reference sequence). CDR3 residues: CASSRFGRLGQGSLASPLHF. CDR3 in DNA: TGTGCCAGTAGTAGATTTGGCCGTTTGGGACAGGGAAGTTTAGCCTCACCCCTCCACTTT. Drawing the rest from reference TRBV19 and TRBJ1-6, the complete variable domain is DGGITQSPKYLFRKEGQNVTLSCEQNLNHDAMYWYRQDPGQGLRLIYYSQIVNDFQKGDIAEGYSVSREKKESFPLTVTSAQKNPTAFYLCASSRFGRLGQGSLASPLHFGNGTRLTVT.

This clone appeared once. V gene TRBV18 combines with J gene TRBJ2-5; tentative D call: TRBD1 (6 bases). This CDR3 has 16 amino acids. The germline gives CDR1 KGHSH, CDR2 LQKENI. Between the trimmed V and J ends, which lost 2 bases and 5 bases, there was a span of 18 bases. The CDR3 DNA is TGTGCCAGCTCACCATCGGGACATCCCTTGGGGGAGACCCAGTACTTC. It yields the protein CASSPSGHPLGETQYF.

V is TRBV9 and J is TRBJ2-5; TRBD2 matches 7 bases. CDR1 is SGDLS and CDR2 is YYNGEE in the germline V gene. With V trimmed by 0 bases and J by 0 bases, 5 bases remained unmatched. The length of the CDR3 is 16 residues. The DNA for the CDR3 is TGTGCCAGCAGCGTAGGGCTAGCGGAGTACCAAGAGACCCAGTACTTC. It specifies CASSVGLAEYQETQYF.

The chain employs TRBV2 and TRBJ2-2; possibly TRBD1 for D (6 bases). Germline V gives CDR1 SNHLY, CDR2 FYNNEI. CDR3 length: 16 residues. Trimming left V 6 bases short and J 0 bases short, with 14 bases between. The DNA for the CDR3 is TGTGCCAGCAGGCGAAACAGGGTCGCGAACACCGGGGAGCTGTTTTTT. Translating it yields CASRRNRVANTGELFF.

The V and J genes are TRBV9 and TRBJ1-2, with D unresolved. V was trimmed by 4 bases and J by 2 bases, leaving 9 bases between them. CDR3 length equals 13 residues. Germline V gene sequence: CDR1 SGDLS, CDR2 YYNGEE. This CDR3 is CASSSQANYGYTF. In DNA form, the CDR3 reads TGTGCCAGCAGCTCTCAGGCAAACTATGGCTACACCTTC.

In DNA, the CDR3 is TGTGCCACCCGGGACAGGGGGCACCAAGGGCCCCAGCATTTT. Residues: CATRDRGHQGPQHF. The chain employs TRBV6-1 and TRBJ1-5; 12 positions match TRBD1. The J segment lost 9 bases and the V segment lost 10 bases, leaving 10 bases of the junction unmatched. This CDR3 spans 14 amino acids. Per the germline V gene, CDR1 is MNHNS and CDR2 is SASEGT.

V gene TRBV4-1 combines with J gene TRBJ2-7; 9 bases line up with TRBD1. CDR1 is MGHRA, CDR2 YSYEKL, per germline. Trimming cost V 4 bases and J 4 bases; bases outside gene matches: 11. The CDR3 length is 16 residues. The CDR3 spells CASSPPLGQGFYEQYF. The CDR3 DNA is TGCGCCAGCAGCCCCCCCTTGGGACAGGGATTTTACGAGCAGTACTTC.

The CDR3 DNA follows: TGCAGCGTTGAAATCGGACAAGGATACGAGCAGTACTTC. Translated, it gives CSVEIGQGYEQYF. V usage is TRBV29-1 and J usage is TRBJ2-7; possibly TRBD1 for D (5 bases). The CDR3 has 13 residues. The V end lost 2 bases, the J end lost 4 bases, and 12 bases lay between the germline ends. CDR1 SQVTM and CDR2 ANQGSEA come from the germline V gene.

The chain has TRBV28 and TRBJ1-5, with 7 bases aligning to TRBD1. V lost 6 bases, J lost 4 bases, and 6 bases stayed unmatched. CDR1 MDHEN and CDR2 SYDVKM come from the germline V gene. The CDR3 runs 14 residues. CDR3 region: CASSPGQLNQPQHF. DNA of the CDR3: TGTGCCAGCAGCCCGGGACAGCTGAATCAGCCCCAGCATTTT.

This clone occurred a few times. The rearrangement joins TRBV15 to TRBJ2-2, with TRBD1 matching 11 bases. Germline CDR1 is LNHNV and CDR2 is YYDKDF (reference sequence). The V gene end was trimmed by 4 bases and the J gene end by 6 bases; junction bases not matched to a gene: 4. The CDR3 contains 15 residues. This chain's CDR3 is CATSTGTGGSGELFF. The CDR3 DNA is TGTGCCACCAGCACCGGGACAGGGGGTTCCGGGGAGCTGTTTTTT.

V and J are TRBV11-2 and TRBJ2-5, with 11 nucleotides matching TRBD2. In germline, CDR1 is SGHAT, CDR2 FQNNGV. The junction had 7 bases not matched to a gene; V was cut back by 2 bases and J by 5 bases. The CDR3 runs 16 residues. The CDR3 sequence: CASSLPSGGLGETQYF. In nucleotides, the CDR3 is TGTGCCAGCAGCTTACCTAGCGGGGGGCTGGGGGAGACCCAGTACTTC.

The chain employs TRBV7-6 and TRBJ1-3; D gene ambiguous. Trimming left V 1 base short and J 0 bases short, with 4 bases between. The V gene's germline CDR1 is SGHVS and CDR2 FNYEAQ. The CDR3 sequence is 14 residues long. CDR3: CASSLESSGNTIYF. CDR3 nucleotide sequence: TGTGCCAGCAGCTTAGAGAGCTCTGGAAACACCATATATTTT.